One and the same sample provided the 21 T cell receptor beta chains below, sequenced in a study of T cell responses to AZD1222 COVID-19 vaccine. Here immunoSEQ multiplex PCR was the method, and the copy in TCRdb shows in-frame clones only, minus some. This sample has about 56,000 clones, with over 75% found just once. Sequencing used peripheral blood, obtained on day 0 of AZD1222 vaccination. These receptors all come from an adult in good health.

The chain couples TRBV13 to TRBJ1-6, with 9 nucleotides matching TRBD1. V shed 1 base and J 10 bases; nucleotides not matched to a gene: 5. Germline V gives CDR1 PRHDT, CDR2 FYEKMQ (reference sequence). The CDR3 has 15 amino acids. The CDR3 sequence is CASSLAGTGNSPLHF. The CDR3 bases are TGTGCCAGCAGCTTAGCGGGGACAGGGAACTCACCCCTCCACTTT.

The chain carries TRBV27 and TRBJ2-3; TRBD2 aligns across 7 bases. V trimming: 5 bases; J trimming: 2 bases; junction bases outside the gene matches: 16. The CDR3 covers 18 residues. CDR1 and CDR2 (germline): MNHEY, SMNVEV (reference sequence). This chain's CDR3 is CASSPTSRSSGSTDTQYF. For the CDR3, the DNA is TGTGCCAGCAGTCCAACCTCCCGGTCTAGCGGCTCCACAGATACGCAGTATTTT.

This clone was counted between two and nine times. The CDR3 reads CASRVYGGNEKLFF. CDR3 nucleotide sequence: TGTGCCAGCAGGGTCTACGGGGGTAATGAAAAACTGTTTTTT. The chain employs TRBV5-4 and TRBJ1-4; tentative D call: TRBD1 (5 bases). Germline V lookup: CDR1 SGHNT, CDR2 YYREEE (reference sequence). The CDR3 covers 14 residues. V was cut by 5 bases and J by 4 bases, with 12 bases left in between.

The rearrangement uses TRBV4-2 and TRBJ2-3, with a tentative D call TRBD2 (7 bases). Trimming shortened V by 4 bases and J by 0 bases, and 11 bases separated the two germline ends. CDR3 length: 15 amino acids. Germline CDR1 LGHNA, CDR2 YNFKEQ. CDR3 sequence (DNA): TGTGCCAGCAGCCTGGGAGGGGGGAGCACAGATACGCAGTATTTT. Residues: CASSLGGGSTDTQYF.

The chain joins TRBV19 to TRBJ1-1, with unresolved D. Trimming took off 3 bases at V and 7 bases at J, with 6 bases between the two ends. The CDR3 length is 11 residues. Per the germline V gene, CDR1 is LNHDA and CDR2 is SQIVND (reference sequence). CDR3 DNA sequence: TGTGCCAGTAGTATGAGGGTTGAAGCTTTCTTT. Residues: CASSMRVEAFF.

The CDR3 sequence is CASSRDRGLGQPQHF. The CDR3 nucleotides read TGTGCCAGCAGTCGCGACAGGGGGCTAGGTCAGCCCCAGCATTTT. The chain recombines TRBV5-5 with TRBJ1-5; 10 bases line up with TRBD1. The ends lost 5 bases at V and 6 bases at J; junction bases unmatched: 8. Germline loops: CDR1 SGHKS, CDR2 YYEKEE (reference sequence). The CDR3 contains 15 residues.

The rearrangement uses TRBV4-2 and TRBJ1-4; D is uncertain. Trimming removed 1 base at V and 5 bases at J, with 14 bases between. Germline CDR1 and CDR2: LGHNA and YNFKEQ. The CDR3 extends over 16 amino acids. CDR3 residues: CASSQVESRGNEKLFF. The CDR3, as DNA: TGTGCCAGCAGCCAAGTTGAGTCCCGAGGGAATGAAAAACTGTTTTTT.

The table lists this clone with a few counts. The chain is built from TRBV12-3 or TRBV12-4 and TRBJ1-6, with D unclear. The ends were cut back, 6 bases at V and 11 bases at J, with 14 bases in the middle. The CDR3 length is 13 residues. The CDR3 DNA follows: TGTGCCAGCAGGGAAACTGGGGTTACACCCCTCCACTTT. It codes for CASRETGVTPLHF.

For the CDR3, the DNA is TGCGCCAGCAGCTTGTGGGGGGACTTTTCCCTCCACACAGATACGCAGTATTTT. It codes for CASSLWGDFSLHTDTQYF. The rearrangement joins TRBV5-1 to TRBJ2-3, with a tentative D call TRBD2 (6 bases). The CDR3 covers 18 residues. Germline-derived CDR1 and CDR2 are SGHRS and YFSETQ. V shed 1 base and J shed 2 bases, with 20 bases lying between them.

V gene TRBV30 combines with J gene TRBJ1-6; D gene uncertain. Per germline, CDR1 GTSNPN and CDR2 SVGIG (reference sequence). CDR3 length: 13 residues. V was trimmed by 2 bases and J by 10 bases, leaving 12 bases between them. CDR3 protein: CAWSPGVESPLHF. In DNA form, the CDR3 reads TGTGCCTGGAGTCCCGGGGTCGAATCACCCCTCCACTTT.

This chain connects TRBV6-1 to TRBJ2-3; D ambiguous. The CDR3 loop spans 13 amino acids. V was cut by 3 bases and J by 3 bases, with 7 bases left in between. CDR1 MNHNS and CDR2 SASEGT come from the germline V gene. The CDR3 DNA reads as TGTGCCAGCAGTGATAGGTCAACAGATACGCAGTATTTT. It encodes CASSDRSTDTQYF.

This chain uses TRBV2 with TRBJ1-2, with D tentatively TRBD1 (6 bases). The CDR3 is made up of 15 amino acids. From germline, CDR1 is SNHLY and CDR2 FYNNEI. V shed 7 bases and J shed 6 bases, with 21 bases lying between them. DNA for the CDR3: TGTGCCAGCAAGGGGATGCCGGGACATCTCGATGGCTACACCTTC. This translates into CASKGMPGHLDGYTF. Together with reference TRBV2 and TRBJ1-2, the CDR3 gives the full variable domain: EPEVTQTPSHQVTQMGQEVILRCVPISNHLYFYWYRQILGQKVEFLVSFYNNEISEKSEIFDDQFSVERPDGSNFTLKIRSTKLEDSAMYFCASKGMPGHLDGYTFGSGTRLTVV.

The chain has TRBV12-3 or TRBV12-4 and TRBJ2-1; maybe TRBD2 (5 bases). The length of the CDR3 is 12 residues. The V end lost 5 bases, the J end lost 8 bases, and 10 bases lay between the germline ends. CDR3 nucleotide sequence: TGTGCCAGCAGTCAATGGGGAGATGAGCAGTTCTTC. Amino acid sequence: CASSQWGDEQFF.

V and J are TRBV5-1 and TRBJ2-2; perhaps TRBD1 as D (6 bases). Trimming pared 4 bases from V and 5 bases from J, leaving 18 bases between. Germline values: CDR1 SGHRS, CDR2 YFSETQ. The CDR3 spans 16 residues. CDR3 protein: CASSLGQGSITGELFF. The CDR3 bases are TGCGCCAGCAGCCTGGGACAAGGTTCGATTACCGGGGAGCTGTTTTTT.

The chain links TRBV20-1 to TRBJ2-3; 10 positions match TRBD1. CDR3 length: 11 amino acids. The junction had 3 bases not matched to a gene; V was cut back by 6 bases and J by 9 bases. Germline V gene lookup returns CDR1 DFQATT and CDR2 SNEGSKA (reference sequence). This CDR3 reads CSARGQGTQYF. The CDR3 nucleotides are TGCAGTGCAAGGGGACAGGGGACGCAGTATTTT.

The chain is built from TRBV5-5 and TRBJ1-1, with a tentative D call TRBD1 (6 bases). With 1 base removed from V and 7 bases from J, the gap between germline ends came to 17 bases. The CDR3 runs 15 residues. Germline CDR1 is SGHKS and CDR2 is YYEKEE (reference sequence). The CDR3 spells CASSLSLGGAIEAFF. The DNA for the CDR3 is TGTGCCAGCAGCTTGTCCCTGGGGGGGGCGATTGAAGCTTTCTTT.

This clone has just one count. The genes are TRBV28 and TRBJ1-1, with 11 bases aligning to TRBD1. J gave up 0 bases and V 2 bases, and 5 bases lay outside the gene matches. The CDR3 runs to 17 residues. Germline values: CDR1 MDHEN, CDR2 SYDVKM. The CDR3 DNA follows: TGTGCCAGCAGTTTAAGGACAGGGGGCGTCATGAACACTGAAGCTTTCTTT. Protein product: CASSLRTGGVMNTEAFF.

The J gene is TRBJ1-4, the V gene TRBV11-3; TRBD1 matches at 9 bases. The CDR3 is 16 residues long. The V gene's germline CDR1 is SGHNT and CDR2 YENEEA. V was clipped by 1 base and J by 8 bases; unmatched bases: 8. CDR3 in amino acids: CASSLASGQGNEKLFF. Here the CDR3 DNA reads TGTGCCAGCAGCTTAGCATCGGGACAGGGAAACGAAAAACTGTTTTTT.

This clone showed up just once. The V call is TRBV4-1, the J call TRBJ2-3; 14 bases map to TRBD2. V trimming: 3 bases; J trimming: 0 bases; junction bases outside the gene matches: 5. The CDR3 runs to 18 residues. Germline V CDR1 and CDR2: MGHRA, YSYEKL. CDR3 coding DNA: TGCGCCAGCAGCCAGGGACTAGCGGGGGTACTTAGCACAGATACGCAGTATTTT. Its protein product is CASSQGLAGVLSTDTQYF.

In its sample, this clone was seen once. The V call is TRBV29-1, the J call TRBJ2-7; tentatively, D is TRBD1 or TRBD2 (7 bases each). V shed 7 bases and J shed 0 bases, with 13 bases lying between them. Germline V gene data show CDR1 as SQVTM and CDR2 as ANQGSEA. The CDR3 loop spans 13 amino acids. CDR3 region: CSAGGQDSYEQYF. CDR3 bases: TGCAGCGCGGGAGGACAGGACTCCTACGAGCAGTACTTC.

The chain couples TRBV20-1 to TRBJ2-5; weak D call: TRBD1 (6 bases). The CDR3 is 10 amino acids. Looked up from germline, CDR1 is DFQATT and CDR2 is SNEGSKA (reference sequence). V shed 5 bases and J shed 12 bases, with 13 bases lying between them. The CDR3: CSALRQAEYF. In DNA, the CDR3 is TGCAGTGCTTTACGACAGGCGGAGTACTTC.